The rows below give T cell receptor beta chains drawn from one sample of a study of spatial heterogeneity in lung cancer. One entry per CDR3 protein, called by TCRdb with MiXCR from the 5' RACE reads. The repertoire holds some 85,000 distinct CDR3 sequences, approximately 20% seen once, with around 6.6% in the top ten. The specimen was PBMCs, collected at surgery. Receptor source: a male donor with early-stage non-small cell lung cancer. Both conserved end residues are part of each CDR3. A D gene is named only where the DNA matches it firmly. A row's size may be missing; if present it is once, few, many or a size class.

TGTGCCAGCAGTTACCCACACACAGATACGCAGTATTTT	CASSYPHTDTQYF	NA	13	TRBJ2-3	TRBV6-5	NA
TGCGCCAGCAGTGAGTCTTTCGGGCTAGCGGGAGGCACAGATACGCAGTATTTT	CASSESFGLAGGTDTQYF	many	18	TRBJ2-3	TRBV10-2	TRBD2
TGTGCCAGCAGTTTGCAGGGGGGCCACTATGGCTACACCTTC	CASSLQGGHYGYTF	NA	14	TRBJ1-2	TRBV12-3/TRBV12-4	TRBD1
TGTGCCAGCACCTTGGGGAGCGGTAGAGGGAGGCAGTACTTC	CASTLGSGRGRQYF	few	14	TRBJ2-7	TRBV12-3/TRBV12-4	NA
TGCAGTGCTAGAGAGGGGCGTTTTTTTCTCTCTGGAAACACCATATATTTT	CSAREGRFFLSGNTIYF	NA	17	TRBJ1-3	TRBV20-1	NA
TGTGGCAGCAGTGCGGGGGCTGGGGACACTGAAGCTTTCTTT	CGSSAGAGDTEAFF	NA	14	TRBJ1-1	TRBV6-1	NA
TGTGCCAGCAGTTGGGACAGGGGGAAGGGGGATACGCAGTATTTT	CASSWDRGKGDTQYF	few	15	TRBJ2-3	TRBV27	TRBD1
TGCAGTGCTAATAGCGAGCTCTACGAGCAGTACTTC	CSANSELYEQYF	many	12	TRBJ2-7	TRBV20-1	NA
TGTGCCATCAGTGCCGGGACCAACTATGGCTACACCTTC	CAISAGTNYGYTF	many	13	TRBJ1-2	TRBV10-3	NA
TGTGCCAGCAGCTTAAAGGATGCTAGCGGGGGGATTGATGAGCAGTTCTTC	CASSLKDASGGIDEQFF	once	17	TRBJ2-1	TRBV7-9	TRBD2
TGTGCCAGCAGAATACAGGGGGCGAACACTGAAGCTTTCTTT	CASRIQGANTEAFF	many	14	TRBJ1-1	TRBV28	TRBD1
TGTGCCAGCGGGACCCCCAATGGGTCCTACAATGAGCAGTTCTTC	CASGTPNGSYNEQFF	many	15	TRBJ2-1	TRBV10-3	NA
TGTGCCAGCAGTGACCCGGGACAGGGGAACTACGAGCAGTACTTC	CASSDPGQGNYEQYF	few	15	TRBJ2-7	TRBV6-1	TRBD1
TGTGCCAGCAGCTTCGGGGTCCAAGAGACCCAGTACTTC	CASSFGVQETQYF	NA	13	TRBJ2-5	TRBV7-9	NA
TGTGCCAGCAGCCGGACTAGCGGGAGCTCCTTCATCTACGAGCAGTACTTC	CASSRTSGSSFIYEQYF	few	17	TRBJ2-7	TRBV3-1	TRBD2
TGCGCCAGCAGCGTCACTAGCGGGAGCTACAATGAGCAGTTCTTC	CASSVTSGSYNEQFF	few	15	TRBJ2-1	TRBV5-1	TRBD2
TGTGCCAGCAGTGAAAGCAGCTCTGGGGCCAACGTCCTGACTTTC	CASSESSSGANVLTF	NA	15	TRBJ2-6	TRBV2	NA
TGTGCCAGCAGCAATAGCGGGACGAGCTCCTACAATGAGCAGTTCTTC	CASSNSGTSSYNEQFF	NA	16	TRBJ2-1	TRBV4-2	TRBD2
TGCAGCGTCCGAAGGGACCCCGGCGGTGAGCAGTACTTC	CSVRRDPGGEQYF	NA	13	TRBJ2-7	TRBV29-1	NA
TGTGCCAGCAGCCGGGAGCGAGAAAGCTCCTACGAGCAGTACTTC	CASSRERESSYEQYF	NA	15	TRBJ2-7	TRBV11-2	NA
TGCAGTGCTAGAGGCCGCCCGGCCAACTATGGCTACACCTTC	CSARGRPANYGYTF	NA	14	TRBJ1-2	TRBV20-1	NA
TGTGCCATCAGTGTGACAGGGAACACTGAAGCTTTCTTT	CAISVTGNTEAFF	NA	13	TRBJ1-1	TRBV10-3	NA
TGCGCCAGCAGCCAAGAGACTAGCGGGGGCTCAGATACGCAGTATTTT	CASSQETSGGSDTQYF	NA	16	TRBJ2-3	TRBV4-3	TRBD2
TGTGCCAGCAGTCCAGCGGGGGCGGCCAAAAACATTCAGTACTTC	CASSPAGAAKNIQYF	NA	15	TRBJ2-4	TRBV12-3/TRBV12-4	TRBD2
TGCGCCAGCGCACCCCCCCGGACAGGGTTCGATGAGCAGTTCTTC	CASAPPRTGFDEQFF	few	15	TRBJ2-1	TRBV5-1	TRBD1
TGTGCCATCGGCCCGACAGGGGACTTCAATCAGCCCCAGCATTTT	CAIGPTGDFNQPQHF	NA	15	TRBJ1-5	TRBV10-3	TRBD1
TGTGCCAGCAGTTTATCGTCCGAGGGAGGCACTAAAGCTTTCTTT	CASSLSSEGGTKAFF	many	15	TRBJ1-1	TRBV27	NA
TGTGCCAGCAGCCCCGGCTACAGCACAGATACGCAGTATTTT	CASSPGYSTDTQYF	few	14	TRBJ2-3	TRBV7-2	NA
TGTGCCAGCAGTACGTACAGGGACTACGAGCAGTACTTC	CASSTYRDYEQYF	few	13	TRBJ2-7	TRBV28	NA
TGCAGCGTTGGACAGGTTGGGGCCAACGTCCTGACTTTC	CSVGQVGANVLTF	many	13	TRBJ2-6	TRBV29-1	NA
TGTGCCAGCAGCGGAAGCTCTGGGGCCAACGTCCTGACTTTC	CASSGSSGANVLTF	NA	14	TRBJ2-6	TRBV7-3	NA
TGTGCCAGCAGCCTATCCACCGGGACAGGGGGCTTCGGTTACGCAGATACGCAGTATTTT	CASSLSTGTGGFGYADTQYF	NA	20	TRBJ2-3	TRBV11-3	TRBD1
TGCAGTGCTGAACCGGGACAGTCCTACGAGCAGTACTTC	CSAEPGQSYEQYF	NA	13	TRBJ2-7	TRBV20-1	TRBD1
TGTGCCAGCAGTTCCGCCGGGGGCTACACCTTC	CASSSAGGYTF	few	11	TRBJ1-2	TRBV27	NA
TGCAGCCCCCGGATTGGCTACACAGATACGCAGTATTTT	CSPRIGYTDTQYF	many	13	TRBJ2-3	TRBV29-1	NA
TGTGCCAGCAGCTTAGCGGACATTTCACCCCTCCACTTT	CASSLADISPLHF	many	13	TRBJ1-6	TRBV7-6	NA
TGTGCCAGCAGCACGGACAGGGATTCACCCCTCCACTTT	CASSTDRDSPLHF	few	13	TRBJ1-6	TRBV7-3	TRBD1
TGCAGCGTTCGGGGGCCCGAAGAGACCCAGTACTTC	CSVRGPEETQYF	few	12	TRBJ2-5	TRBV29-1	NA
TGTGCCAGCAGCTTCGAGGGAGGGCCGAGAGACATTCAGTACTTC	CASSFEGGPRDIQYF	few	15	TRBJ2-4	TRBV5-8	TRBD2
TGTGCCAGCAGTTGGTCCGGGACAGAGGGGTCACCCCTCCACTTT	CASSWSGTEGSPLHF	NA	15	TRBJ1-6	TRBV27	TRBD1
TGCAGTGTTCCGACTAGCGGGAGGTCTTCCCGGTACGAGCAGTACTTC	CSVPTSGRSSRYEQYF	few	16	TRBJ2-7	TRBV20-1	TRBD2
TGCAGTGCTAGTAGGGGGGCAGGAGACGAGCAGTACTTC	CSASRGAGDEQYF	NA	13	TRBJ2-7	TRBV20-1	NA
TGCAGTGCTAGGGTGGGGAGCACTGAAGCTTTCTTT	CSARVGSTEAFF	few	12	TRBJ1-1	TRBV20-1	NA
TGTGCCAGCACGGGACTAGCGGGAGTTGGGAGCTCAGATACGCAGTATTTT	CASTGLAGVGSSDTQYF	few	17	TRBJ2-3	TRBV21-1	NA
TGTGCTAGCAGCCCGGCGGGAAGGATGGGGGCCAACGTCCTGACTTTC	CASSPAGRMGANVLTF	few	16	TRBJ2-6	TRBV7-7	NA
TGTGCCAGCAGCTCCGCGGCTCCTGAAGCTTTCTTT	CASSSAAPEAFF	NA	12	TRBJ1-1	TRBV7-9	NA